This T cell receptor (beta chain) emerged from a study of blood T cell repertoires in COVID-19. TCRdb's table, derived via immunoSEQ multiplex PCR, lists solely in-frame clones and lacks some. Among about 45,000 clones listed, over 75% were seen once. The J segment lost 2 bases and the V segment lost 4 bases, leaving 10 bases of the junction unmatched. The CDR3 extends over 16 amino acids. Germline values: CDR1 LGHDT, CDR2 YNNKEL (reference sequence). This receptor was taken from a woman aged 80 or older with acute or convalescent COVID-19. Sequencing was performed on peripheral blood. The rearrangement uses TRBV3-1 (or the pseudogene TRBV3-2) and TRBJ1-2; 7 bases fit TRBD1. Here the CDR3 DNA reads TGTGCCAGCAGCCGGGCTACCGGGACAGACAACTATGGCTACACCTTC. Its protein product is CASSRATGTDNYGYTF.